This is a list of T cell receptor beta chains from one sample in a study of cytomegalovirus exposure and HLA in healthy donors. TCRdb's copy holds only in-frame clones and misses some; the assay was immunoSEQ multiplex PCR. The data hold 150,000 to 200,000 clones, with approximately 78% observed a single time. The sequenced sample consisted of PBMCs. Receptors were obtained from a woman between 18 and 30 years old in good health and CMV-seronegative. CDR3s include the opening cysteine and the closing phenylalanine or tryptophan. Fields, in order: V gene, D gene, clone size, J gene, CDR3 DNA, CDR3 protein. A D gene is named only where the DNA matches it firmly. Size is omitted from some rows. Given values are once, few, many or a class for expanded clones.

TRBV9	TRBD2	once	TRBJ2-1	TGTGCCAGCAGCGTAGATAGCGGGAGGTACAATGAGCAGTTCTTC	CASSVDSGRYNEQFF
TRBV19	TRBD2	NA	TRBJ2-1	TGTGCCAGTAGTAAATGGGCTAGCGGGGAGAATGAGCAGTTCTTC	CASSKWASGENEQFF
TRBV2	TRBD1	NA	TRBJ2-3	TGTGCCAGCAGTGCGTCCCAGGGGGCGGCGGGAAGGTCGCAGTATTTT	CASSASQGAAGRSQYF
TRBV27	NA	NA	TRBJ2-1	TGTGCCAGCAGTTTAAGGGGCTCCTACAATGAGCAGTTCTTC	CASSLRGSYNEQFF
TRBV30	NA	NA	TRBJ2-7	TGTGCTTATCGGGTCTTCAGCTCCTACGAGCAGTACTTC	CAYRVFSSYEQYF
TRBV13	NA	NA	TRBJ2-7	TGTGCCAGCAGCTTAGGGCCCCCAGTGACCTACGAGCAGTACTTC	CASSLGPPVTYEQYF
TRBV6-5	TRBD2	NA	TRBJ2-3	TGTGCCAGCAGTTATAGAGTAGCGGGGAGTACGCAGTATTTT	CASSYRVAGSTQYF
TRBV4-2	TRBD2	NA	TRBJ2-3	TGTGCCAGCAGCCCCTTCCTCTATGCGGGAGAATCAGATACGCAGTATTTT	CASSPFLYAGESDTQYF
TRBV5-1	TRBD2	NA	TRBJ2-5	TGCGCCAGCAGCCTCGGGGAGGGCTTCTCGACCCAGTACTTC	CASSLGEGFSTQYF
TRBV19	NA	once	TRBJ1-6	TGTGCCAGTAGTGACAGAGCTAATAATTCACCCCTCCACTTT	CASSDRANNSPLHF
TRBV7-2	NA	NA	TRBJ2-5	TGTGCCAGCAGCCTTGGGGTGAGACTAGTTTACTTC	CASSLGVRLVYF
TRBV7-2	NA	NA	TRBJ2-5	TGTGCCAGCAGCCCTAGGGAGACCCAGTACTTC	CASSPRETQYF
TRBV15	NA	NA	TRBJ2-3	TGTGCCACCAGCGAAGGACAAGCCACAGATACGCAGTATTTT	CATSEGQATDTQYF
TRBV6-5	TRBD1	NA	TRBJ2-3	TGTGCCAGCAGTTACCGGGACAGAAACACAGATACGCAGTATTTT	CASSYRDRNTDTQYF
TRBV18	TRBD1	NA	TRBJ2-7	TGTGCCAGCTCACCTAGACCGGGACAGGGACCCTACGAGCAGTACTTC	CASSPRPGQGPYEQYF
TRBV7-3	TRBD2	once	TRBJ2-1	TGTGCCACCGGGACTAGCGGGAGCCAGGAGCAGTTCTTC	CATGTSGSQEQFF
TRBV7-9	TRBD2	NA	TRBJ2-3	TGTGCCAGCAGCTTATGGACCGCGGGGGGGGGAGATACGCAGTATTTT	CASSLWTAGGGDTQYF
TRBV7-9	NA	NA	TRBJ1-2	TGTTCCAGCAGCTTAGTTTCCGGTTATGGCTACACCTTC	CSSSLVSGYGYTF
TRBV6-6	TRBD2	NA	TRBJ2-3	TGTGCCAGCACTACCAGCGGGAGGTTCGCAGATACGCAGTATTTT	CASTTSGRFADTQYF
TRBV10-2	NA	NA	TRBJ2-2	TGCGCCAGCCGAGGTCCCGGGGAGCTGTTTTTT	CASRGPGELFF
TRBV6-5	TRBD2	NA	TRBJ2-3	TGTGCCAGCAGTTACGGGGCTAGCGGGAGTGCAGATACGCAGTATTTT	CASSYGASGSADTQYF
TRBV5-1	TRBD1	NA	TRBJ2-7	TGCGCCAGCAGCCCGGCGACAGGGGTGGGCGAGCAGTACTTC	CASSPATGVGEQYF
TRBV19	NA	NA	TRBJ1-4	TGTGCCAGTAGTACGCGGGGAGGCGGTGAAAAACTGTTTTTT	CASSTRGGGEKLFF
TRBV10-3	TRBD1	NA	TRBJ1-5	TGTGCCATCAGCCAATCTGAACCGGGACAGGGCCAGCATTTT	CAISQSEPGQGQHF
TRBV11-2	NA	NA	TRBJ2-7	TGTGCCAGCAGCTTAGATCAGGGAACCTACGAGCAGTACTTC	CASSLDQGTYEQYF
TRBV4-2	TRBD1	NA	TRBJ1-2	TGTGCCAGCAGCCGGGACAGGGGAAGCTCCGCGGCTAACTATGGCTACACCTTC	CASSRDRGSSAANYGYTF
TRBV7-9	NA	NA	TRBJ2-3	TGTGCCAGCAGTTTATTCGGGGGAACAGATACGCAGTATTTT	CASSLFGGTDTQYF
TRBV28	TRBD1	NA	TRBJ1-1	TGTGCCAGCAGTTCCCTTCACAGGGGGAACACTGAAGCTTTCTTT	CASSSLHRGNTEAFF
TRBV27	TRBD2	NA	TRBJ2-7	TGTGCCAGCAGTCCGCGGACTAGCCTTTACTACGAGCAGTACTTC	CASSPRTSLYYEQYF
TRBV2	TRBD1	few	TRBJ2-7	TGTGCCAGCAGTGAAGCGACAGGGGGCGTGTTTCTAACCTGGGAGCAGTACTTC	CASSEATGGVFLTWEQYF
TRBV27	TRBD1	few	TRBJ1-2	TGTGCCAGCAGTTTGAACGGACAGGTCGGGGCCTATGGCTACACCTTC	CASSLNGQVGAYGYTF
TRBV14	TRBD1	NA	TRBJ2-7	TGTGCCAGCAGCCGACAGGGCGCCCACGAGCAGTACTTC	CASSRQGAHEQYF
TRBV4-2	TRBD2	NA	TRBJ2-7	TGTGCCAGCAGCCAAACTAGCGGGAGTTATTCCTACGAGCAGTACTTC	CASSQTSGSYSYEQYF
TRBV29-1	NA	NA	TRBJ2-5	TGCAGCGCGGCGGGAAGCCAGGTGGAGACCCAGTACTTC	CSAAGSQVETQYF
TRBV4-1	TRBD1	NA	TRBJ2-5	TGCGCCAGCAGCCAAGGACAGGGGAGCGAGACCCAGTACTTC	CASSQGQGSETQYF
TRBV25-1	NA	NA	TRBJ1-5	TGTGCCAGCAGTGAACCCGGCGGGGGCAATCAGCCCCAGCATTTT	CASSEPGGGNQPQHF
TRBV29-1	TRBD1	NA	TRBJ1-3	TGCAGCGTTGAAAAGGTGACAGGGGCGGACACCATATATTTT	CSVEKVTGADTIYF